What follows describes a single T cell receptor (beta chain). The antigen is not known. These data come from a study of shared clonotypes between healthy human individuals. Study-level background: The study enrolled a couple of women and a few men aged 18 to 49. Study-wide results and limits: Only blood underwent sampling, and tissue repertoires likely differ.

V lost 0 bases and J lost 1, with 10 bases in between. CDR1 is SGHTS and CDR2 is YDEGEE in the germline V gene. This CDR3 spans 15 amino acids. Both subsets, CD45RA+ naive and CD45RA-negative memory, were split from the CD4+ cells. Measured with immunoSEQ multiplex PCR; TCRdb has only the in-frame clones, and not every one. The sample shows 800,000 to 1,200,000 clones, 78% of them seen only once. The TCR was taken from a man aged 18 to 35 in good health. Some clones in this sample may be carry-over from other donors' samples. The chain employs TRBV5-8 and TRBJ1-1, with D uncertain. Material for sequencing was memory CD4+ T cells from PBMCs. Subset given: CD45RA-negative fraction. The CDR3: CASSLVVRRNTEAFF. CDR3 DNA: TGTGCCAGCAGCTTGGTTGTCAGAAGGAACACTGAAGCTTTCTTT.